This passage covers 16 T cell receptor beta chains from one sample sequenced in a study of beta chain features in type 1 diabetes. General observations from the study: Among all four CD4+ subsets, Type 1 diabetes patients had TCRB CDR3s that were moderately but significantly shorter.

Since all of the isolated RNA was reverse transcribed, expressed TCRB transcripts were what got sequenced. This table comes from immunoSEQ multiplex PCR, and its TCRdb copy is limited to in-frame clones, with some not included. The sample has about 700,000 clones; under 15% are singletons. These receptors have no known antigen. Material for sequencing was naive CD4+ T cells from blood. All receptors derive from a man between 18 and 29 years old with type 1 diabetes.

A few counts support this clone. J is TRBJ2-6 and V is TRBV1. TRBV1 is termed a pseudogene. This CDR3 region has 19 residues. The CDR3 nucleotides read TGCACCAGCTATTTATTAGTTTGGGATGGGCCATCTGGGGCCAACGTCCTGACTTTC. Protein sequence: CTSYLLVWDGPSGANVLTF.

The chain employs TRBV10-1 and TRBJ1-5; no firm D call. Trimming shortened V by 9 bases and J by 4 bases, and 10 bases separated the two germline ends. This CDR3 region has 12 residues. Germline CDR1 is WNHNN and CDR2 is SYGVQD (reference sequence). CDR3 in amino acids: CARCYRNQPQHF. The DNA for the CDR3 is TGCGCCAGGTGTTACAGAAATCAGCCCCAGCATTTT.

This clone was detected a few times. The J gene is TRBJ2-3, the V gene TRBV29-1, with 13 bases that match TRBD2. Germline loops: CDR1 SQVTM, CDR2 ANQGSEA. J gave up 4 bases and V 4 bases, and 5 bases lay outside the gene matches. CDR3 length equals 15 residues. As DNA, the CDR3 is TGCAGCGTTGGAACTAGCGGGGGGGTTGCAGATACGCAGTATTTT. This codes for CSVGTSGGVADTQYF.

J is TRBJ1-5 and V is TRBV28; D is uncertain. Germline V gene data show CDR1 as MDHEN and CDR2 as SYDVKM. CDR3 size: 13 residues. CDR3: CALGGHANEPQHF. The CDR3 region has the DNA TGTGCACTCGGCGGCCATGCGAATGAGCCCCAGCATTTT. The whole variable domain, remainder taken from reference TRBV28 and TRBJ1-5, is DVKVTQSSRYLVKRTGEKVFLECVQDMDHENMFWYRQDPGLGLRLIYFSYDVKMKEKGDIPEGYSVSREKKERFSLILESASTNQTSMYLCALGGHANEPQHFGDGTRLSIL.

V and J are TRBV29-1 and TRBJ1-1; 7 nucleotides match TRBD1. This CDR3 has 17 residues. After removal of 5 bases from V and 1 base from J, the junction contained 16 bases not matched to a gene. CDR1 and CDR2 (germline): SQVTM, ANQGSEA. This chain's CDR3 is CSVNVLRDRRTNTEAFF. CDR3 bases: TGCAGCGTTAACGTACTCAGGGACAGAAGGACGAACACTGAAGCTTTCTTT.

This chain connects TRBV21-1 to TRBJ1-5. TRBV21-1 is flagged as a pseudogene. This CDR3 region has 13 residues. The CDR3 loop is CASSPRRGSTQHF. The CDR3 nucleotides read TGTGCCAGCAGCCCGCGACGGGGTTCGACCCAGCATTTT.

This clone was detected a few times. This rearrangement joins TRBV30 to TRBJ1-5; TRBD1 agrees at 10 bases. Germline assignment: CDR1 GTSNPN and CDR2 SVGIG (reference sequence). V shed 1 base and J 6 bases; nucleotides not matched to a gene: 3. The CDR3 is 14 amino acids. The CDR3 spells CAWSGTGGVQPQHF. The DNA for the CDR3 is TGTGCCTGGAGTGGGACAGGGGGGGTTCAGCCCCAGCATTTT.

This clone has just a few counts. The chain joins TRBV4-1 to TRBJ2-3; D possibly matches TRBD1 or TRBD2 (5 bases each). Germline CDR1 reads MGHRA; CDR2 reads YSYEKL. Deletions cut 1 base from V and 4 bases from J, with 12 bases between. This CDR3 is 15 amino acids long. The DNA for the CDR3 is TGCGCCAGCAGCCAAGTACGGGGCCAACCAGATACGCAGTATTTT. Residues: CASSQVRGQPDTQYF.

The sample holds one count of this clone. At one boundary the junction diverges from the germline segment, which might be a read error. The chain recombines TRBV5-6 with TRBJ2-3, with 8 bases matching TRBD2. In germline, CDR1 is SGHDT, CDR2 YYEEEE. This CDR3 has 16 amino acids. CDR3 nucleotides: TGTGCCAACAGCTTGGTATCCAGCGGGGGCCTAGATACGCAGTATTTT. Translation gives CANSLVSSGGLDTQYF.

This clone turned up a few times. The chain links TRBV14 to TRBJ2-7; no firm D call. Germline loops: CDR1 SGHDN, CDR2 FVKESK. The CDR3 is 15 residues long. V was clipped by 1 base and J by 3 bases, with 13 bases between them. The DNA of the CDR3 is TGTGCCAGCAGCCAAGTGTCCAGGTTAAACTACGAGCAGTACTTC. This sequence encodes CASSQVSRLNYEQYF.

The chain joins TRBV9 to TRBJ1-6; 9 bases are a match to TRBD1. The CDR3 consists of 15 residues. The V and J ends lost 4 bases and 8 bases, in that order; junction bases with no gene match: 7. CDR1 SGDLS and CDR2 YYNGEE come from the germline V gene. CDR3: CASSTIQGADSPLHF. CDR3 DNA sequence: TGTGCCAGCAGCACTATACAGGGGGCCGATTCACCCCTCCACTTT.

This clone was found a few times. The V call is TRBV6-5, the J call TRBJ2-5; TRBD1 aligns across 10 bases. From germline, CDR1 is MNHEY and CDR2 SVGAGI. This CDR3 contains 14 residues. V dropped 6 bases and J dropped 4; count of bases not matched to a gene: 5. CDR3 sequence (DNA): TGTGCCAGCAGAAGACAGGGGGCGGCAGAGACCCAGTACTTC. Translating gives CASRRQGAAETQYF.

This clone was seen a handful of times. The rearrangement uses TRBV6-5 and TRBJ2-2; a weak D match, TRBD2 (7 bases). The CDR3 contains 12 residues. CDR1 is MNHEY, CDR2 SVGAGI, per germline. Trimming took 8 bases from V and 8 from J, leaving 12 bases between them. CDR3 loop: CASGLDRGELFF. The CDR3 DNA reads as TGTGCCAGCGGACTAGACAGGGGGGAGCTGTTTTTT.

This clone was seen more than once but under ten times. The chain links TRBV7-9 to TRBJ2-2, with 8 bases matching TRBD2. V lost 1 base to trimming and J lost 5 bases; unmatched junction nucleotides: 6. The germline V gene encodes CDR1 SEHNR and CDR2 FQNEAQ (reference sequence). This CDR3 is 16 amino acids long. The CDR3 protein is CASSLEAIAGTGELFF. As DNA, the CDR3 is TGTGCCAGCAGCTTAGAGGCGATAGCGGGGACCGGGGAGCTGTTTTTT.

The chain recombines TRBV5-4 with TRBJ2-1; no clear D. The V gene lost 1 base and the J gene lost 10 bases, with 6 bases spanning the gap. Germline V lookup: CDR1 SGHNT, CDR2 YYREEE (reference sequence). This CDR3 comprises 11 residues. The CDR3 DNA sequence: TGTGCCAGCAGCTTGACCCGAGAGCAGTTCTTC. It is translated as CASSLTREQFF.

The chain has TRBV30 and TRBJ1-5; D is unresolved. From germline, CDR1 is GTSNPN and CDR2 SVGIG (reference sequence). V lost 0 bases and J lost 11, with 14 bases in between. The CDR3 length is 13 residues. CDR3 nucleotides: TGTGCCTGGAGTGTTGGTCTATCCGCTGCCCAGCATTTT. This codes for CAWSVGLSAAQHF. The whole variable domain, remainder taken from reference TRBV30 and TRBJ1-5, is SQTIHQWPATLVQPVGSPLSLECTVEGTSNPNLYWYRQAAGRGLQLLFYSVGIGQISSEVPQNLSASRPQDRQFILSSKKLLLSDSGFYLCAWSVGLSAAQHFGDGTRLSIL.